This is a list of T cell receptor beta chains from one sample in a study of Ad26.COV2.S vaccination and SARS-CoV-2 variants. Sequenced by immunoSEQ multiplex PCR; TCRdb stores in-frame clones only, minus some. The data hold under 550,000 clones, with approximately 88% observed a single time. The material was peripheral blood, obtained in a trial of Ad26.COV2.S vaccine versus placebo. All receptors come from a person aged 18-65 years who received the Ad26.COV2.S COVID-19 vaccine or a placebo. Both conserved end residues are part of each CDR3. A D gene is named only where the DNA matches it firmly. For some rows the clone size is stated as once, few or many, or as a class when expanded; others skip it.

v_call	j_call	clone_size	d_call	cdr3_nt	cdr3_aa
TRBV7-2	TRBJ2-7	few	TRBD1	TGTGCCAGCAGCCTACGACAGGGTACCTACGAGCAGTACTTC	CASSLRQGTYEQYF
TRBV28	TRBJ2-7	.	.	TGTGCCAGCAGTGGACCCACGGGACACCTCTACGAGCAGTACTTC	CASSGPTGHLYEQYF
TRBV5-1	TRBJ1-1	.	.	TGCGCCAGCAGCTTTGCAGACGGTTTAATGAACACTGAAGCTTTCTTT	CASSFADGLMNTEAFF
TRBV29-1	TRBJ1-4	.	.	TGCAGCGTTGTTCGGGACATGGGTGAAAAACTGTTTTTT	CSVVRDMGEKLFF
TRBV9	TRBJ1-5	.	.	TGTGCCAGCAGCCTCCTTGGATATAGCAATCAGCCCCAGCATTTT	CASSLLGYSNQPQHF
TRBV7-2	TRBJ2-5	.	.	TGTGCCAGCAGCTTAGGTCAGGGAGAGACCCAGTACTTC	CASSLGQGETQYF
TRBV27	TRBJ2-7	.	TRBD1	TGTGCCAGCAGTAACAGGGGTGGGGAGCAGTACTTC	CASSNRGGEQYF
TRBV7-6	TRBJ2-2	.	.	TGTGCCAGCAGCTTAGGGGGAGGTGTTCAGATTACAGCGAACACCGGGGAGCTGTTTTTT	CASSLGGGVQITANTGELFF
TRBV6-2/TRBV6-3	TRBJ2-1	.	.	TGTGCCAGCAGTTACTCAGTCAGGGCGGGGGCCAATGAGCAGTTCTTC	CASSYSVRAGANEQFF
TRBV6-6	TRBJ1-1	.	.	TGTGCCAGCAGTCATAACACTGAAGCTTTCTTT	CASSHNTEAFF
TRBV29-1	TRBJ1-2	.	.	TGCAGCGTTGACGGGACGGGCGGCTACACCTTC	CSVDGTGGYTF
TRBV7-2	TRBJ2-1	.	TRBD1	TGTGCCAGCAGCTTAGCGGGACAGGGTGGGAATGAGCAGTTCTTC	CASSLAGQGGNEQFF
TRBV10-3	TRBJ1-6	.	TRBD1	TGTGCCATCAGTGAAGACAGGGGCTCACCCCTCCACTTT	CAISEDRGSPLHF
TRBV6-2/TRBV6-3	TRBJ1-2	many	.	TGTGCCAGCAGTTATGAGCCTAACCTTAACTATGGCTACACCTTC	CASSYEPNLNYGYTF
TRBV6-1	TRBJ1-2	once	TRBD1	TGTGCCAGCAGCGGGACAGGGAACTATGGCTACACCTTC	CASSGTGNYGYTF
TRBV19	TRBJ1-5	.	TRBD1	TGTGCCAGTAGTTTAGGGACAGGCAACAATCAGCCCCAGCATTTT	CASSLGTGNNQPQHF
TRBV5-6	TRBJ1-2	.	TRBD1	TGTGCCAGCAGCTCGGGCTCTGGACAGGGGGCAAAAAGGGGAGGCTACACCTTC	CASSSGSGQGAKRGGYTF
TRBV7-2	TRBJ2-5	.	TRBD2	TGTGCCAGCAGCTCCCTTTTAGCGGGGGGGTATGAGACCCAGTACTTC	CASSSLLAGGYETQYF
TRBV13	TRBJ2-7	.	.	TGTGCCAGCAGCTCGTCCGAAAGATACGAGCAGTACTTC	CASSSSERYEQYF
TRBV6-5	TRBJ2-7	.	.	TGTGCCAGCAGTTACAGAGGCAGGGCCTCCTACGAGCAGTACTTC	CASSYRGRASYEQYF
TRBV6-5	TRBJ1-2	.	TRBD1	TGTGCCAGCAGGGACAGGGGGCACGGCTACACCTTC	CASRDRGHGYTF
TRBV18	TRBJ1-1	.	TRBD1	TGTGCCAGCTCACCACTGGGTCAGGGGGCGAACACTGAAGCTTTCTTT	CASSPLGQGANTEAFF
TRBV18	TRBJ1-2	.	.	TGTGCCAGCTCACCACCGGCGTTGTATGGCTACACCTTC	CASSPPALYGYTF
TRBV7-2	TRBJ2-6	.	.	TGTGCCAGCAGCTTAGGTCCAGGGAACTCTGGGGCCAACGTCCTGACTTTC	CASSLGPGNSGANVLTF
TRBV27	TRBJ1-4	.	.	TGTGCCAGCAGTACTGAAAAACTGTTTTTT	CASSTEKLFF
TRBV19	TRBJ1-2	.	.	TGTGCCAGTAAAAGACAGGCCTCTAACTATGGCTACACCTTC	CASKRQASNYGYTF
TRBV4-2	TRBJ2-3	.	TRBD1	TGTGCCAGCAGCCCCCCAGGGGGCCGGGGCACAGATACGCAGTATTTT	CASSPPGGRGTDTQYF
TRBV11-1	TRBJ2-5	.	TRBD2	TGTGCCAGCAGCCCAAGGACTAGCGGCCAAGAGACCCAGTACTTC	CASSPRTSGQETQYF
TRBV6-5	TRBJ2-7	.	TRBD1	TGTGCCAGCAGCGACCACAACAGGGGCCACGAGCAGTACTTC	CASSDHNRGHEQYF
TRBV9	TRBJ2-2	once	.	TGTGCCAGCAGCGTAACGGTGTTAGGGGAGCTGTTTTTT	CASSVTVLGELFF
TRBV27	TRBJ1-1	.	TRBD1	TGTGCCAGCAGTGGACAGGGTACTGAAGCTTTCTTT	CASSGQGTEAFF
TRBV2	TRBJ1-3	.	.	TGTGCCAGCAGTGACGGGCACAGAGACTCTGGAAACACCATATATTTT	CASSDGHRDSGNTIYF
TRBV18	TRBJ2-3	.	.	TGTGCCAGCTCACCGACAGGTCCAGCCACAGATACGCAGTATTTT	CASSPTGPATDTQYF
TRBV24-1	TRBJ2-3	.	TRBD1	TGTGCCACCAGTCCGGGACAGACCTTGGATACGCAGTATTTT	CATSPGQTLDTQYF
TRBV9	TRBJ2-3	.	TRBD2	TGTGCCAGCAGCGTAGGGACTAGCGGGGGTGCTAGCACAGATACGCAGTATTTT	CASSVGTSGGASTDTQYF
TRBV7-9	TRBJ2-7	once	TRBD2	TGTGCCAGCAGCTTAAAGGGAGTTAGCGGGGCTACGCACGGCTACGAGCAGTACTTC	CASSLKGVSGATHGYEQYF
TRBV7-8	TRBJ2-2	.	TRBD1	TGTGCCAGCAGCACAGGACAGGGGGTATGGACCGGGGAGCTGTTTTTT	CASSTGQGVWTGELFF
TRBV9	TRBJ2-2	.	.	TGTGCCAGCAGCGCCCGACAGGACACCGGGGAGCTGTTTTTT	CASSARQDTGELFF
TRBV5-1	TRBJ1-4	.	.	TGCGCCAGCAGCTTGGCCGGCAGGGGAAGCGAAAAACTGTTTTTT	CASSLAGRGSEKLFF
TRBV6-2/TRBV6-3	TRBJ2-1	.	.	TGTGCCAGCAGTCGGGACAACCAAAATGAGCAGTTCTTC	CASSRDNQNEQFF
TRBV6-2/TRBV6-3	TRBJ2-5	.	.	TGTGCCAGCAGTTACCCGGGAACCCAGTACTTC	CASSYPGTQYF
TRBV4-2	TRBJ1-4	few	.	TGTGCCAGCAGCCATGCAGGGCCGGATGAAAAACTGTTTTTT	CASSHAGPDEKLFF
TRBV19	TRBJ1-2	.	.	TGTGCCAGTACCACGATAGGCAGAGACTATGGCTACACCTTC	CASTTIGRDYGYTF
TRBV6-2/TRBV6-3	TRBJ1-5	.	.	TGTGCCAGCAGTTCCTCTGGACGGGGAAATCAGCCCCAGCATTTT	CASSSSGRGNQPQHF
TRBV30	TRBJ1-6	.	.	TGTGCCTGGAGTGGGGGGGCCTATAATTCACCCCTCCACTTT	CAWSGGAYNSPLHF
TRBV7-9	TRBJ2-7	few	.	TGTGCCAGCAGCTTACAGGAGGGGACCGCCGGGCACGAGCAGTACTTC	CASSLQEGTAGHEQYF
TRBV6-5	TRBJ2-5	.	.	TGTGCCAGCAGTTCAGGGGTGGCCCAGTACTTC	CASSSGVAQYF
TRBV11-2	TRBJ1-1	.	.	TGTGCCAGCAGTTATTATTCATCGTTAGAAGCTTTCTTT	CASSYYSSLEAFF
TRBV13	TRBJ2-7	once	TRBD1	TGTGCCAGCAGCTCGTATGACAGGGGAGCCCACGAGCAGTACTTC	CASSSYDRGAHEQYF
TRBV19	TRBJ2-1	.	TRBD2	TGTGCCAGTAGATCCGGGCTAGCGGGGAATGAGCAGTTCTTC	CASRSGLAGNEQFF
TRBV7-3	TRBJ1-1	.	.	TGTGCCAGCAGCCAGGGCCAGCAAACTGAAGCTTTCTTT	CASSQGQQTEAFF
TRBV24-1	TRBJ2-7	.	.	TGTGCCACCAGTGATTTTACCAACGAGCAGTACTTC	CATSDFTNEQYF
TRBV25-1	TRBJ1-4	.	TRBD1	TGTGCCAGCAGTGTCCGGGACAGGGATGGAAAACTGTTTTTT	CASSVRDRDGKLFF
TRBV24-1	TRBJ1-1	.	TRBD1	TGTGCCACCAGTGCCCTAAAAGCAGGGGGCCGGGCTTTCTTT	CATSALKAGGRAFF
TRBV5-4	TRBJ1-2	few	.	TGTGCCAGCAGCACGGGTGCCCTGGGCTATGGCTACACCTTC	CASSTGALGYGYTF
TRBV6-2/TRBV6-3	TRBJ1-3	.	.	TGTGCCAGCAGTTACCGGGGGACTGGAAACACCATATATTTT	CASSYRGTGNTIYF
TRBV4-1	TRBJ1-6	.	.	TGCGCCAGCAGCCAAGATTCGGGGAATTCACCCCTCCACTTT	CASSQDSGNSPLHF
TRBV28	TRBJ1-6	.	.	TGTGCCAGCAGAGCCGGGGGCGGGGCGGGGGATTCACCCCTCCACTTT	CASRAGGGAGDSPLHF
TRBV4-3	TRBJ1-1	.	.	TGCGCCAGCAGCTATTCACAGGGCGACACTGAAGCTTTCTTT	CASSYSQGDTEAFF